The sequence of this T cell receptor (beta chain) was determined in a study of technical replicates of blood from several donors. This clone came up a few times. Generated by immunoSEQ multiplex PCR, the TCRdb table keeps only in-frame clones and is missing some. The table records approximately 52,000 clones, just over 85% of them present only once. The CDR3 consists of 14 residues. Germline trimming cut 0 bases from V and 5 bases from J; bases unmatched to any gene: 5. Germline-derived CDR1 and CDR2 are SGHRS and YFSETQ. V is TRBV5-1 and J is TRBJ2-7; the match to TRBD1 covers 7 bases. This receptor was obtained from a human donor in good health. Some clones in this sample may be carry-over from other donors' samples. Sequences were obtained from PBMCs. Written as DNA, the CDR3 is TGCGCCAGCAGCTTGGGGGGACAGATCAACGAGCAGTACTTC. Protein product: CASSLGGQINEQYF.